This passage covers 28 T cell receptor beta chains from one sample sequenced in a study of breast tumors, draining lymph nodes, adjacent tissues (dated by TCRdb to the mid-2010s). Library method: multiplex PCR. The sequencer listed for this sample is Illumina HiSeq 2000. The public reads were reanalyzed by TCRdb: fastp trimming at Q25, MiXCR alignment, in-frame beta chains only. Rows with a matching CDR3 protein are joined into one entry that keeps the most common DNA and genes. For this sample there are some 52,000 distinct CDR3 sequences; less than 55% appear just once. The ten largest clonotypes hold over 9.5% of the sample. The sample comprised breast tumor tissue. The origin of the receptors is a female donor with breast cancer. Some clones in this sample may be carry-over from other donors' samples.

This clonotype is deemed medium-sized. The chain employs TRBV2 and TRBJ1-6, with D hard to call. Trimming removed 7 bases from V and 9 bases from J, with 16 bases in between. Germline CDR1 and CDR2: SNHLY and FYNNEI. The length of the CDR3 is 14 residues. CDR3 amino acids: CASNHGVGISPLHF. For the CDR3, the DNA is TGTGCCAGCAACCACGGAGTGGGGATTTCACCCCTCCACTTT.

This clonotype was recorded many times. The rearrangement links TRBV7-8 to TRBJ2-7, with D hard to call. Trimming shortened V by 3 bases and J by 2 bases, and 8 bases separated the two germline ends. Per germline, CDR1 SGHVS and CDR2 FQNEAQ. CDR3 length: 13 residues. The CDR3 DNA sequence: TGTGCCAGCAGCTTTGGTCAAACCTACGAGCAGTACTTC. Encoded protein: CASSFGQTYEQYF.

This clonotype has a count of ten or more. The genes are TRBV5-1 and TRBJ2-2, with TRBD2 matching over 7 bases. Trimming removed 4 bases from V and 4 bases from J; junction bases left unmatched: 7. This CDR3 has 15 amino acids. The V gene's germline CDR1 is SGHRS and CDR2 YFSETQ. The CDR3 coding sequence is TGCGCCAGCAGCCTCCAGGCGGGAGCCACCGGGGAGCTGTTTTTT. Translation gives CASSLQAGATGELFF.

Comments on this clonotype: The junction does not match germline at one end; this may be a read error. The chain carries TRBV9 and TRBJ1-2; 7 bases are a match to TRBD1. CDR1 and CDR2 (germline): SGDLS, YYNGEE. This CDR3 is built from 15 residues. Here the CDR3 DNA reads TGTGCCAGCAGCGTAACAGGGACAGCTAACTATGGCCACACCTTC. This translates into CASSVTGTANYGHTF.

Notes on this clonotype: Germline and junction disagree at one end, which may indicate a read error. The V and J genes are TRBV7-9 and TRBJ2-5; D ambiguous. Germline V lookup: CDR1 SEHNR, CDR2 FQNEAQ (reference sequence). The CDR3 loop spans 14 amino acids. The CDR3, as DNA: TGTGCCAGCAGCTTTGGAACCCTTCTAGAGACCCAGTGCTTC. Its protein is CASSFGTLLETQCF. Supplemented by reference TRBV7-9 and TRBJ2-5, the full variable domain reads DTGVSQNPRHKITKRGQNVTFRCDPISEHNRLYWYRQTLGQGPEFLTYFQNEAQLEKSRLLSDRFSAERPKGSFSTLEIQRTEQGDSAMYLCASSFGTLLETQCFGPGTRLLVL.

The sample holds many counts of this clonotype. V usage is TRBV19 and J usage is TRBJ1-2; unclear D gene. With 8 bases removed from V and 2 bases from J, the gap between germline ends came to 18 bases. CDR3 length equals 15 residues. The germline V gene encodes CDR1 LNHDA and CDR2 SQIVND (reference sequence). The CDR3 region is CASDDSSTGNYGYTF. The CDR3 DNA reads TGTGCCAGTGACGATTCCTCGACGGGGAACTATGGCTACACCTTC.

As to this clonotype: A junction boundary mismatches the germline segment, possibly from a read error. The rearrangement joins TRBV24-1 to TRBJ2-1; D ambiguous. Looked up from germline, CDR1 is KGHDR and CDR2 is SFDVKD. This CDR3 has 14 residues. The CDR3 loop reads CATNDLGSLGEQFF. The CDR3 coding sequence is TGTGCCACCAATGATTTGGGCAGTCTGGGCGAGCAGTTCTTC.

In its sample, this clonotype ranks as medium-sized. The V call is TRBV7-9, the J call TRBJ2-7; D unclear. The CDR3 has 13 residues. Trimming left V 4 bases short and J 2 bases short, with 9 bases between. Germline V gives CDR1 SEHNR, CDR2 FQNEAQ (reference sequence). CDR3 protein: CASSSGVTYEQYF. For the CDR3, the DNA is TGTGCCAGCAGCTCTGGAGTAACCTACGAGCAGTACTTC.

Of note for this clonotype: The CDR3 ends on some other residue instead of the conserved phenylalanine or tryptophan, so this is likely a read error. No DNA is shown, since the ends of the CDR3 on it are uncertain; the CDR3 is the one TCRdb lists. The genes are TRBV6-9 and TRBJ1-2; the DNA was not used to check the table's D call, TRBD1. Germline assignment: CDR1 MNHGY and CDR2 SVAAGI. The CDR3 totals 12 residues, both ends included. This chain's CDR3 is CASSLLDREQGI.

About this clonotype: A junction boundary mismatches the germline segment, possibly from a read error. The CDR3 sequence: CASSPGSPYEQYF. CDR3 DNA sequence: TGTGCCAGCTCACCAGGGAGCCCCTACGAGCAATACTTC. This rearrangement joins TRBV18 to TRBJ2-7, with D tentatively TRBD2 (5 bases). Germline-derived CDR1 and CDR2 are KGHSH and LQKENI. This CDR3 is built from 13 residues.

The V and J genes are TRBV7-6 and TRBJ2-1; 14 bases are shared with TRBD2. The V segment lost 5 bases and the J segment 9 bases; nucleotides outside the gene matches: 6. This CDR3 has 15 amino acids. CDR1 is SGHVS, CDR2 FNYEAQ, per germline. The CDR3 loop reads CASSRLAGGVTEQFF. DNA of the CDR3: TGTGCCAGCAGCCGACTAGCGGGAGGGGTAACTGAGCAGTTCTTC.

This clonotype was detected ten times or more. The rearrangement uses TRBV19 and TRBJ2-7; D perhaps matches TRBD1 (6 bases). This CDR3 region has 13 residues. The V gene's germline CDR1 is LNHDA and CDR2 SQIVND (reference sequence). V lost 5 bases, J lost 3 bases, and 11 bases lay in between. The chain's CDR3 is CASSWQGNYEQYF. In nucleotides, the CDR3 is TGTGCCAGTAGTTGGCAGGGGAACTACGAGCAGTACTTC.

This clonotype was observed at least ten times. V is TRBV5-6 and J is TRBJ2-3, with TRBD1 as a possible D gene (6 bases). V lost 1 base and J 0 bases, leaving 9 bases between the germline ends. CDR3 length equals 15 residues. From germline, CDR1 is SGHDT and CDR2 YYEEEE. The CDR3, as DNA: TGTGCCAGCAGCTTGACCAGGGGTAGCACAGATACGCAGTATTTT. Its translation: CASSLTRGSTDTQYF.

At least ten counts were recorded for this clonotype. The CDR3 reads CASSQDMGRREQYF. CDR3 sequence (DNA): TGCGCCAGCAGCCAAGATATGGGCCGTCGCGAGCAGTACTTC. The chain combines TRBV4-3 with TRBJ2-7; D unclear. This CDR3 has 14 amino acids. The V and J ends lost 0 bases and 6 bases respectively, with 12 bases between them. Germline V gives CDR1 LGHNA, CDR2 YSLEER.

The CDR3 is CATSGDSADTQYF. DNA for the CDR3: TGTGCCACCAGTGGGGACAGCGCGGATACGCAGTATTTT. The chain joins TRBV24-1 to TRBJ2-3, with 7 bases matching TRBD1. Germline-derived CDR1 and CDR2 are KGHDR and SFDVKD. Trimming at V came to 5 bases and at J to 6 bases, leaving 4 bases not matched to a gene. The CDR3 is 13 residues long.

The chain uses TRBV2 and TRBJ1-2, with 10 bases aligning to TRBD1. Germline CDR1 SNHLY, CDR2 FYNNEI. The CDR3 runs 16 residues. V lost 4 bases to trimming and J lost 5 bases; unmatched junction nucleotides: 10. The CDR3, as DNA: TGTGCCAGCAGTGCGGGGGGACAGGGGCCTACATATGGCTACACCTTC. This sequence encodes CASSAGGQGPTYGYTF.

The chain links TRBV5-1 to TRBJ1-3; D is unclear. The germline V and J ends were trimmed by 0 bases and 4 bases, with 2 bases remaining between them. CDR1 and CDR2 (germline): SGHRS, YFSETQ. This CDR3 is 12 amino acids long. The chain's CDR3 is CASSLEGNTIYF. The CDR3 DNA reads as TGCGCCAGCAGCTTGGAAGGAAACACCATATATTTT.

This sequence joins TRBV5-1 and TRBJ2-7, with TRBD1 matching 7 bases. There are 13 residues in the CDR3. Germline CDR1 and CDR2: SGHRS and YFSETQ. V lost 2 bases, J lost 4 bases, and 3 bases stayed unmatched. For the CDR3, the DNA is TGCGCCAGCAGCTTAAACAGGGGTTACGAGCAGTACTTC. It specifies CASSLNRGYEQYF.

V usage is TRBV7-2 and J usage is TRBJ2-3; TRBD1 might be the D (6 bases). The V gene's germline CDR1 is SGHTA and CDR2 FQGNSA. The V end lost 4 bases, the J end lost 2 bases, and 10 bases lay between the germline ends. This CDR3 is built from 14 residues. Here the CDR3 DNA reads TGTGCCAGCAGCTCGGGACAAAACACAGATACGCAGTATTTT. It encodes CASSSGQNTDTQYF.

This clonotype was seen repeatedly, ten times or more. The V gene is TRBV7-3, the J gene TRBJ2-3; D is uncertain. Germline assignment: CDR1 SGHTA and CDR2 FQGTGA. The ends were cut back, 5 bases at V and 0 bases at J, with 9 bases in the middle. The CDR3 has 14 residues. CDR3 in DNA: TGTGCCAGCAGCCCCACCCATAGCACAGATACGCAGTATTTT. Its protein is CASSPTHSTDTQYF.

This clonotype was counted ten times or more. This chain connects TRBV2 to TRBJ2-5; D is unresolved. Deletions cut 2 bases from V and 4 bases from J, with 5 bases between. Germline V gene sequence: CDR1 SNHLY, CDR2 FYNNEI. This CDR3 spans 12 amino acids. The CDR3 loop reads CASSESLETQYF. CDR3 sequence (DNA): TGTGCCAGCAGTGAATCTTTAGAGACCCAGTACTTC. The entire variable domain, with the rest obtained from reference TRBV2 and TRBJ2-5, is as follows: EPEVTQTPSHQVTQMGQEVILRCVPISNHLYFYWYRQILGQKVEFLVSFYNNEISEKSEIFDDQFSVERPDGSNFTLKIRSTKLEDSAMYFCASSESLETQYFGPGTRLLVL.

This clonotype was seen repeatedly, ten times or more. The genes are TRBV9 and TRBJ2-2; D uncertain. Germline values: CDR1 SGDLS, CDR2 YYNGEE. The CDR3 consists of 12 residues. V shed 0 bases and J shed 7 bases, with 4 bases lying between them. The CDR3, as DNA: TGTGCCAGCAGCGTAGTGAACGGGGAGCTGTTTTTT. The encoded protein is CASSVVNGELFF.

This clonotype was counted ten times or more. This chain links TRBV6-5 with TRBJ2-5; D tentatively fits TRBD1 or TRBD2 (5 bases each). Per the germline V gene, CDR1 is MNHEY and CDR2 is SVGAGI. This CDR3 is built from 14 residues. Trimming shortened V by 6 bases and J by 1 base, and 12 bases separated the two germline ends. The chain's CDR3 is CASSPGRLQETQYF. The CDR3 DNA reads TGTGCCAGCAGCCCGGGACGGCTCCAAGAGACCCAGTACTTC.

A remark on this clonotype: Likely a read error: the CDR3 ends without its conserved phenylalanine or tryptophan. V usage is TRBV7-2 and J usage is TRBJ1-6, with D unresolved. The germline CDR1 and CDR2 sequences are SGHTA and FQGNSA. The CDR3 covers 16 residues. Trimming shortened V by 2 bases and J by 7 bases, and 15 bases separated the two germline ends. Here the CDR3 DNA reads TGTGCCAGCAGCTTAACCGGCCCACCTAGGAATTCACCCCTCCACCTT. Its translation is CASSLTGPPRNSPLHL.

This clonotype has just a few counts. With a much larger clone just one base away, this may be a read error. The genes are TRBV20-1 and TRBJ2-3; 10 bases fit TRBD2. The CDR3 covers 17 residues. Germline-derived CDR1 and CDR2 are DFQATT and SNEGSKA (reference sequence). The V segment lost 6 bases and the J segment 1 base; nucleotides outside the gene matches: 13. This CDR3 reads CSAKTSGRTTGTDTQYF. The CDR3 DNA is TGCAGTGCAAAGACTAGCGGGCGGACGACGGGCACAGATACGCAGTATTTT.

V gene TRBV14 combines with J gene TRBJ1-3, with D perhaps matching TRBD1 (6 bases). Germline V gene lookup returns CDR1 SGHDN and CDR2 FVKESK. The V gene lost 1 base and the J gene lost 1 base, with 17 bases spanning the gap. The length of the CDR3 is 18 residues. CDR3 residues: CASSQGDTAEVSGNTIYF. The CDR3 DNA follows: TGTGCCAGCAGCCAAGGGGACACGGCGGAGGTTTCTGGAAACACCATATATTTT.

This clonotype has ten or more counts. The rearrangement links TRBV12-5 to TRBJ2-1; D is possibly TRBD2 (5 bases). The CDR3 is 13 amino acids. The V gene's germline CDR1 is LGHNT and CDR2 FRNRAP. The germline V and J ends were trimmed by 1 base and 7 bases, with 8 bases remaining between them. This CDR3 is CASGLDPGNEQFF. The CDR3 DNA sequence: TGTGCTAGTGGTTTGGACCCGGGAAATGAGCAGTTCTTC.

On this clonotype itself: At one end, the junction sequence differs from germline, possibly due to a read error. This chain joins TRBV20-1 and TRBJ2-7; the D gene is possibly TRBD1 (6 bases). This CDR3 comprises 16 residues. Per the germline V gene, CDR1 is DFQATT and CDR2 is SNEGSKA (reference sequence). CDR3 bases: TGCAGTGCTAGTCGTTCAACGGGACACCGACTTTACGAGCAATACTTC. Translation: CSASRSTGHRLYEQYF.